One sample yielded the 25 T cell receptor beta chains listed below, sequenced in a study of regulatory T cells in long-lasting Graves disease. Arm-PCR of CDR3 regions with iRepertoire HTBI primers generated TCR beta libraries. One entry per CDR3 protein, called by TCRdb with MiXCR from the multiplex PCR reads. The sample contains hundreds of thousands of distinct CDR3 sequences, roughly a sixth of which appear only once. Stated time point: newly diagnosed GD, antithyroid drugs for less than 3 months. Construction of the TCR library relied on RNA isolated from PBMCs. This sample also appeared in a second study, on T cells in Graves' hyperthyroidism and ophthalmopathy.

The sample here was peripheral blood mononuclear cells (PBMCs), taken at new diagnosis, from a patient treated with antithyroid drugs. These receptors were taken from a man aged 35 to 55 with Graves disease.

This clonotype was recorded at least ten times. The chain's CDR3 is CASSQEDRNQETQYF. CDR3 sequence (DNA): TGTGCCAGCAGCCAGGAGGACAGAAACCAAGAGACCCAGTACTTC. V and J are TRBV4-2 and TRBJ2-5, with D possibly being TRBD1 (6 bases). Germline CDR1 LGHNA, CDR2 YNFKEQ. The CDR3 length is 15 residues. Trimming pared 3 bases from V and 0 bases from J, leaving 11 bases between.

Concerning this clonotype: Given a much more abundant clone one base away, this may be a read error. CDR3 sequence: CASSFPRDRGISDGNQPRHF. The CDR3, as DNA: TGTGCCAGCAGCTTTCCGCGCGACAGGGGGATAAGTGATGGCAATCAGCCCCGGCATTTT. This rearrangement joins TRBV7-3 to TRBJ1-5, with TRBD1 identical over 9 bases. This CDR3 is built from 20 residues. Germline V gene sequence: CDR1 SGHTA, CDR2 FQGTGA.

The table lists this clonotype with many counts. V usage is TRBV5-5 and J usage is TRBJ2-5; D call uncertain. V lost 3 bases and J lost 0, with 12 bases in between. CDR3 length: 15 amino acids. CDR1 and CDR2 from the germline V gene are SGHKS and YYEKEE (reference sequence). CDR3 residues: CASSSDGWYQETQYF. Written as DNA, the CDR3 is TGTGCCAGCAGCTCGGACGGATGGTACCAAGAGACCCAGTACTTC.

The V call is TRBV11-3, the J call TRBJ2-2; D possibly corresponds to TRBD2 (5 bases). Germline CDR1 and CDR2: SGHNT and YENEEA. V was trimmed by 4 bases and J by 4 bases, leaving 13 bases between them. The CDR3 consists of 15 residues. CDR3 coding DNA: TGTGCCAGCAGCTCCGGGGTTTCAAGCACCGGGGAGCTGTTTTTT. Translation: CASSSGVSSTGELFF.

This clonotype was detected ten times or more. The CDR3 loop is CASSQGGQGTEAFF. In DNA, the CDR3 is TGCGCCAGCAGCCAAGGGGGGCAGGGTACTGAAGCTTTCTTT. J is TRBJ1-1 and V is TRBV4-3; a possible D gene is TRBD1 (6 bases). The CDR3 consists of 14 residues. V was clipped by 1 base and J by 5 bases, with 11 bases between them. CDR1 is LGHNA and CDR2 is YSLEER in the germline V gene.

The chain joins TRBV5-6 to TRBJ2-7; unclear D gene. The germline V and J ends were trimmed by 4 bases and 4 bases, with 15 bases remaining between them. In germline, CDR1 is SGHDT, CDR2 YYEEEE. CDR3 length: 14 residues. For the CDR3, the DNA is TGTGCCAGCAGCCCCCAATCCGGTAGTTACGAGCAGTACTTC. It translates to CASSPQSGSYEQYF.

Notes on this clonotype: This clone may be a read error of a much larger clone one base away. The CDR3 protein is CTSSPSGQKEAFF. CDR3 DNA: TGTACCAGCTCACCATCGGGACAGAAGGAAGCTTTCTTT. The chain combines TRBV18 with TRBJ1-1, with 7 bases aligning to TRBD1. Germline V gene lookup returns CDR1 KGHSH and CDR2 LQKENI. This CDR3 has 13 amino acids.

This clonotype was seen repeatedly, ten times or more. Written as DNA, the CDR3 is TGTGCCAGCTCCCTCTCGGTGAATAGCAATCAGCCCCAGCATTTT. Amino acid sequence: CASSLSVNSNQPQHF. The V gene is TRBV18, the J gene TRBJ1-5; D gene uncertain. Per germline, CDR1 KGHSH and CDR2 LQKENI. V was cut by 6 bases and J by 0 bases, with 12 bases left in between. The CDR3 has 15 amino acids.

This clonotype was detected many times. The chain combines TRBV7-3 with TRBJ2-1, with D perhaps TRBD2 (6 bases). CDR3 length: 12 residues. Trimming stripped 2 bases from V and 9 bases from J, with 8 bases between. Germline CDR1 and CDR2: SGHTA and FQGTGA. This CDR3 is CASSLGGSEQFF. The DNA for the CDR3 is TGTGCCAGCAGCTTAGGAGGGAGTGAGCAGTTCTTC.

This clonotype appeared a few times. The chain recombines TRBV27 with TRBJ2-3; D perhaps matches TRBD1 (5 bases). The V end lost 8 bases, the J end lost 1 base, and 13 bases lay between the germline ends. CDR3 length: 14 amino acids. CDR1 and CDR2 (germline): MNHEY, SMNVEV (reference sequence). The DNA of the CDR3 is TGTGCCAGCTCAAACAGGTTTCGCACAGATACGCAGTATTTT. Protein sequence: CASSNRFRTDTQYF.

There are many counts of this clonotype. The chain couples TRBV20-1 to TRBJ2-3; TRBD2 matches at 8 bases. The CDR3 is 16 amino acids. The J segment lost 4 bases and the V segment lost 6 bases, leaving 15 bases of the junction unmatched. The germline gives CDR1 DFQATT, CDR2 SNEGSKA (reference sequence). CDR3 sequence: CSAVAKAGARADTQYF. The DNA for the CDR3 is TGCAGTGCCGTGGCAAAAGCGGGAGCCCGGGCAGATACGCAGTATTTT.

In regard to this clonotype: The junction departs from germline at one end; a sequencing error may be responsible. CDR3 residues: CASSLGGASSYEQFF. The CDR3 nucleotides are TGTGCCAGCAGCCTAGGGGGGGCCTCCTCCTACGAGCAGTTCTTC. The rearrangement joins TRBV5-1 to TRBJ2-1; perhaps TRBD2 as D (7 bases). This CDR3 is 15 amino acids long. Germline CDR1 reads SGHRS; CDR2 reads YFSETQ.

The chain recombines TRBV6-5 with TRBJ1-4, with 9 bases fitting TRBD1. The CDR3 consists of 18 residues. Trimming took 4 bases from V and 8 from J; bases not matched to a gene: 17. The germline CDR1 and CDR2 sequences are MNHEY and SVGAGI. CDR3 sequence: CASSSHPGWGQGGEKLFF. The DNA of the CDR3 is TGTGCCAGCAGTTCCCACCCGGGGTGGGGACAGGGTGGAGAAAAACTGTTTTTT.

This clonotype was recorded many times. The chain recombines TRBV7-9 with TRBJ2-7; 8 bases align to TRBD1. Germline V gene lookup returns CDR1 SEHNR and CDR2 FQNEAQ (reference sequence). This CDR3 comprises 15 residues. The ends lost 5 bases at V and 7 bases at J; junction bases unmatched: 13. The DNA for the CDR3 is TGTGCCAGCAGCCCAGTTCGGACAGGGCCGAAAGAGCAGTACTTC. It translates to CASSPVRTGPKEQYF.

In its sample, this clonotype was seen a few times. The V and J genes are TRBV18 and TRBJ2-2; 7 nucleotides match TRBD2. The J segment lost 3 bases and the V segment lost 2 bases, leaving 6 bases of the junction unmatched. CDR3 length equals 16 residues. Germline values: CDR1 KGHSH, CDR2 LQKENI. The CDR3 coding sequence is TGTGCCAGCTCACCAATCAGCGGGGCATACACCGGGGAGCTGTTTTTT. This codes for CASSPISGAYTGELFF.

The chain couples TRBV4-1 to TRBJ2-2; D unclear. The CDR3 spans 17 residues. V was shortened by 0 bases and J by 2 bases, with 13 bases between the two germline ends. Germline V gene lookup returns CDR1 MGHRA and CDR2 YSYEKL. CDR3 DNA: TGCGCCAGCAGCCAAGATTTTAGGGCAGCTAACACCGGGGAGCTGTTTTTT. Encoded protein: CASSQDFRAANTGELFF.

This clonotype was recorded many times. This chain links TRBV7-2 with TRBJ2-3, with 9 bases aligning to TRBD2. J gave up 2 bases and V 5 bases, and 14 bases lay outside the gene matches. Germline values: CDR1 SGHTA, CDR2 FQGNSA. CDR3 length: 18 residues. Here the CDR3 reads CASSPTLGIAGDTDTQYF. CDR3 coding DNA: TGTGCCAGCAGCCCGACCTTGGGGATAGCGGGGGACACAGATACGCAGTATTTT.

The rearrangement uses TRBV11-2 and TRBJ2-1, with TRBD1 matching over 8 bases. CDR1 is SGHAT and CDR2 is FQNNGV in the germline V gene. Losses at the gene ends were 4 bases for V and 7 bases for J; bases not matched to a gene: 3. The CDR3 loop spans 13 amino acids. The CDR3 DNA sequence: TGTGCCAGCAGCTACAGGGGGGCAAATGAGCAGTTCTTC. Protein product: CASSYRGANEQFF.

Ten or more counts support this clonotype. The chain is built from TRBV7-9 and TRBJ2-1; D tentatively fits TRBD1 or TRBD2 (5 bases each). From germline, CDR1 is SEHNR and CDR2 FQNEAQ (reference sequence). Deletions cut 2 bases from V and 6 bases from J, with 20 bases between. The CDR3 loop spans 17 amino acids. The CDR3 protein is CASSLIWDPSLANEQFF. Here the CDR3 DNA reads TGTGCCAGCAGCTTAATATGGGACCCCTCACTGGCCAATGAGCAGTTCTTC.

The gene calls are TRBV5-6 and TRBJ2-1, with D perhaps matching TRBD2 (5 bases). Germline V gene sequence: CDR1 SGHDT, CDR2 YYEEEE. The CDR3 runs to 15 residues. V was shortened by 3 bases and J by 13 bases, with 23 bases between the two germline ends. The CDR3 reads CASSWETRSKETQFF. Written as DNA, the CDR3 is TGTGCCAGCAGCTGGGAGACAAGATCTAAGGAGACCCAGTTCTTC.

This clonotype was recorded at least ten times. The chain joins TRBV30 to TRBJ2-1; TRBD2 aligns across 7 bases. The trim removed 1 base at V and 0 bases at J, leaving 6 bases unmatched. Germline loops: CDR1 GTSNPN, CDR2 SVGIG (reference sequence). This CDR3 spans 16 amino acids. The CDR3: CAWSGIGTNSYNEQFF. The CDR3 DNA sequence: TGTGCCTGGAGTGGGATAGGGACTAACTCCTACAATGAGCAGTTCTTC.

This clonotype was picked up many times. The rearrangement joins TRBV28 to TRBJ2-7; 12 positions agree with TRBD2. CDR1 is MDHEN and CDR2 is SYDVKM in the germline V gene. This CDR3 spans 12 amino acids. Here the CDR3 DNA reads TGTACTGCGGGACTAGCGGGCTACGAGCAGTACTTC. It specifies CTAGLAGYEQYF. Based on the CDR3 plus reference TRBV28 and TRBJ2-7, the full variable domain is DVKVTQSSRYLVKRTGEKVFLECVQDMDHENMFWYRQDPGLGLRLIYFSYDVKMKEKGDIPEGYSVSREKKERFSLILESASTNQTSMYLCTAGLAGYEQYFGPGTRLTVT.

CDR3 bases: TGTGCCAGCAGTTACTTAGGGCCACCGAACACCGGGGAGCTGTTTTTT. It encodes CASSYLGPPNTGELFF. V usage is TRBV6-5 and J usage is TRBJ2-2; D is unclear. Germline V gene data show CDR1 as MNHEY and CDR2 as SVGAGI. V shed 1 base and J shed 0 bases, with 9 bases lying between them. The CDR3 spans 16 residues.

This clonotype came up once. Here the CDR3 reads CSALRTSDGTDTQYF. In DNA, the CDR3 is TGCAGTGCCTTAAGGACTAGCGACGGCACAGATACGCAGTATTTT. The V call is TRBV20-1, the J call TRBJ2-3; 9 nucleotides agree with TRBD2. Germline loops: CDR1 DFQATT, CDR2 SNEGSKA (reference sequence). The trim removed 6 bases at V and 1 base at J, leaving 8 bases unmatched. There are 15 residues in the CDR3.

The CDR3 loop is CSATGTGTSPLHF. DNA of the CDR3: TGCAGTGCTACCGGGACAGGGACCTCACCCCTCCACTTT. The chain employs TRBV20-1 and TRBJ1-6; 9 nucleotides agree with TRBD1. CDR1 and CDR2 from the germline V gene are DFQATT and SNEGSKA (reference sequence). The CDR3 loop spans 13 amino acids. Trimming removed 4 bases from V and 10 bases from J; junction bases left unmatched: 5.